This passage covers 25 T cell receptor beta chains from one sample sequenced in a study of Ad26.COV2.S vaccination and SARS-CoV-2 variants. Described treatment: roughly 19 received Ad26.COV2.S at low or high dose, single or two shots; about 5 received placebo; per-sample allocation not given. Day 63 after the first vaccine or placebo injection was the time point for sampling. Profiling relied on immunoSEQ multiplex PCR, and the TCRdb table lists in-frame clones only, not all of them. The sample yields more than 300,000 clones, around four fifths seen once. The source material was peripheral blood, sampled in a trial of Ad26.COV2.S vaccine versus placebo. These receptors came from a person aged 18-60 years who received the Ad26.COV2.S COVID-19 vaccine or a placebo.

This sequence joins TRBV19 and TRBJ2-3; the D call may be TRBD1 or TRBD2 (5 bases each). The germline V gene encodes CDR1 LNHDA and CDR2 SQIVND (reference sequence). V lost 5 bases and J 4 bases, leaving 22 bases between the germline ends. This CDR3 comprises 17 residues. CDR3 DNA: TGTGCCAGTAGTCCCCACCGGGGTAGGGGTAATGCAGATACGCAGTATTTT. Protein product: CASSPHRGRGNADTQYF.

This clone appeared a single time. The CDR3 reads CASSQVTDRTDTQYF. For the CDR3, the DNA is TGTGCCAGCAGCCAAGTCACGGATCGCACAGATACGCAGTATTTT. This chain uses TRBV4-2 with TRBJ2-3; D gene uncertain. V dropped 1 base and J dropped 1 base, with 9 bases sitting between them. CDR1 is LGHNA and CDR2 is YNFKEQ in the germline V gene. The CDR3 extends over 15 amino acids.

This chain joins TRBV27 and TRBJ1-3; maybe TRBD1 (6 bases). The V gene lost 10 bases and the J gene lost 2 bases, with 18 bases spanning the gap. CDR1 and CDR2 from the germline V gene are MNHEY and SMNVEV (reference sequence). This CDR3 is 15 amino acids long. CDR3 DNA sequence: TGTGCCACCGGGCAGAGGGGGAGGGCTGGAAACACCATATATTTT. Protein sequence: CATGQRGRAGNTIYF.

V gene TRBV6-5 combines with J gene TRBJ2-5, with D unclear. Between the trimmed V and J ends, which lost 6 bases and 2 bases, there was a span of 13 bases. The CDR3 is 14 amino acids. CDR1 and CDR2 from the germline V gene are MNHEY and SVGAGI. This CDR3 reads CASSADTQQETQYF. DNA of the CDR3: TGTGCCAGCAGCGCCGACACACAACAAGAGACCCAGTACTTC.

The J gene is TRBJ1-3, the V gene TRBV30; D call uncertain. The V gene lost 3 bases and the J gene lost 3 bases, with 9 bases spanning the gap. Germline CDR1 reads GTSNPN; CDR2 reads SVGIG (reference sequence). This CDR3 contains 13 residues. CDR3: CAWSIARGNTIYF. The CDR3, as DNA: TGTGCCTGGAGCATCGCGCGTGGAAACACCATATATTTT.

This chain links TRBV5-4 with TRBJ2-7, with unresolved D. This CDR3 comprises 11 residues. V shed 0 bases and J shed 5 bases, with 3 bases lying between them. Germline values: CDR1 SGHNT, CDR2 YYREEE (reference sequence). CDR3: CASSLADEQYF. As DNA, the CDR3 is TGTGCCAGCAGCTTGGCCGACGAGCAGTACTTC.

This chain connects TRBV6-5 to TRBJ1-5; D perhaps matches TRBD1 (6 bases). Trimming removed 0 bases from V and 6 bases from J, with 15 bases in between. Per germline, CDR1 MNHEY and CDR2 SVGAGI. This CDR3 spans 16 amino acids. The CDR3 sequence is CASSYSWTARGQPQHF. CDR3 bases: TGTGCCAGCAGTTACTCGTGGACAGCTAGGGGTCAGCCCCAGCATTTT.

The chain links TRBV7-6 to TRBJ2-1, with 11 nucleotides matching TRBD2. The CDR3 has 15 residues. J gave up 7 bases and V 5 bases, and 7 bases lay outside the gene matches. Germline values: CDR1 SGHVS, CDR2 FNYEAQ. The CDR3 nucleotides are TGTGCCAGCAGCCGAGGACTAGCGGGCGGGAATGAGCAGTTCTTC. Protein sequence: CASSRGLAGGNEQFF.

The chain employs TRBV7-9 and TRBJ2-7; possibly TRBD1 for D (5 bases). Looked up from germline, CDR1 is SEHNR and CDR2 is FQNEAQ (reference sequence). Trimming removed 5 bases from V and 3 bases from J, with 14 bases in between. CDR3 length equals 14 residues. The CDR3 region has the DNA TGTGCCAGCAGCCCAACTTCAGGGTTCTACGAGCAGTACTTC. Translation gives CASSPTSGFYEQYF.

This clone was counted only a few times. The chain links TRBV7-9 to TRBJ2-5; 8 bases map to TRBD1. The germline V gene has CDR1 SEHNR and CDR2 FQNEAQ (reference sequence). The V gene end was trimmed by 7 bases and the J gene end by 1 base; junction bases not matched to a gene: 8. The CDR3 spans 15 residues. The CDR3 sequence: CASNSHGQGQETQYF. The CDR3 nucleotides read TGTGCCAGCAACTCTCATGGACAGGGCCAAGAGACCCAGTACTTC.

This sequence joins TRBV4-2 and TRBJ2-7; 7 nucleotides align to TRBD2. The CDR3 sequence is 15 residues long. Trimming cost V 3 bases and J 3 bases; bases outside gene matches: 8. Germline-derived CDR1 and CDR2 are LGHNA and YNFKEQ. The CDR3 DNA reads as TGTGCCAGCAGCCAGCTTTCGGGGGAGGGCTACGAGCAGTACTTC. Residues: CASSQLSGEGYEQYF.

The chain uses TRBV7-2 and TRBJ1-1; TRBD1 matches 7 bases. Germline lookup yields CDR1 SGHTA and CDR2 FQGNSA. J was trimmed by 3 bases and V by 5 bases; bases with no gene match: 9. The CDR3 loop spans 15 amino acids. Here the CDR3 DNA reads TGTGCCAGCAGCCCGAACAGGGGAGGAGACACTGAAGCTTTCTTT. It yields the protein CASSPNRGGDTEAFF.

The chain recombines TRBV3-1 (or the pseudogene TRBV3-2) with TRBJ1-4; the match to TRBD1 covers 7 bases. The germline CDR1 and CDR2 sequences are LGHDT and YNNKEL (reference sequence). After removal of 1 base from V and 5 bases from J, the junction contained 4 bases not matched to a gene. The CDR3 loop spans 15 amino acids. The CDR3 loop is CASSQGQGTNEKLFF. In nucleotides, the CDR3 is TGTGCCAGCAGCCAAGGACAGGGTACGAATGAAAAACTGTTTTTT.

This clone occurred once. The chain links TRBV28 to TRBJ1-1, with D perhaps TRBD1 (6 bases). The CDR3 sequence is 14 residues long. CDR1 and CDR2 from the germline V gene are MDHEN and SYDVKM. Trimming pared 8 bases from V and 8 bases from J, leaving 21 bases between. The CDR3 nucleotides read TGTGCCAGCCGGGGGGGGCCGGGTCAATCGGAAGCTTTCTTT. Its protein product is CASRGGPGQSEAFF.

This chain links TRBV6-5 with TRBJ1-2; no clear D gene. Germline values: CDR1 MNHEY, CDR2 SVGAGI. Trimming removed 3 bases from V and 8 bases from J, with 19 bases in between. The CDR3 contains 15 residues. CDR3 DNA: TGTGCCAGCAGTTATTCCTACGGCCCTTCGGGAGGCTACACCTTC. This translates into CASSYSYGPSGGYTF.

The rearrangement links TRBV2 to TRBJ2-7; unclear D gene. This CDR3 has 13 residues. The germline V and J ends were trimmed by 4 bases and 7 bases, with 14 bases remaining between them. Germline V gene lookup returns CDR1 SNHLY and CDR2 FYNNEI. For the CDR3, the DNA is TGTGCCAGCAGTGGACGGTCGGTGGGGGAGCAGTACTTC. It is translated as CASSGRSVGEQYF.

The chain carries TRBV7-3 and TRBJ2-1, with D maybe TRBD2 (6 bases). CDR1 is SGHTA, CDR2 FQGTGA, per germline. The CDR3 sequence is 13 residues long. With 8 bases removed from V and 7 bases from J, the gap between germline ends came to 15 bases. The CDR3 reads CASRSSGGNEQFF. The CDR3 bases are TGTGCCAGCCGCTCCAGTGGAGGGAATGAGCAGTTCTTC.

This sequence joins TRBV14 and TRBJ2-3; 7 bases agree with TRBD2. After removal of 0 bases from V and 2 bases from J, the junction contained 8 bases not matched to a gene. CDR1 SGHDN and CDR2 FVKESK come from the germline V gene. The CDR3 runs 17 residues. CDR3 nucleotides: TGTGCCAGCAGCCAAGAGGATTCAGGGAGGGACACAGATACGCAGTATTTT. It yields the protein CASSQEDSGRDTDTQYF.

The rearrangement uses TRBV7-8 and TRBJ2-4; TRBD1 matches at 11 bases. J gave up 1 base and V 4 bases, and 6 bases lay outside the gene matches. Germline V lookup: CDR1 SGHVS, CDR2 FQNEAQ. This CDR3 is built from 17 residues. CDR3 DNA sequence: TGTGCCAGCAGCTGGGACAGGGGGTTTGGGGCCAAAAACATTCAGTACTTC. Protein product: CASSWDRGFGAKNIQYF.

This chain links TRBV4-2 with TRBJ1-1; perhaps TRBD1 as D (5 bases). CDR1 is LGHNA and CDR2 is YNFKEQ in the germline V gene. With 1 base removed from V and 11 bases from J, the gap between germline ends came to 17 bases. The CDR3 is 14 amino acids. The CDR3 here is CASSQAWDASRAFF. The DNA for the CDR3 is TGTGCCAGCAGCCAAGCGTGGGACGCCTCGCGCGCTTTCTTT.

The CDR3 DNA sequence: TGTGCCAGCAGCTTCCAGGGGGATCAGCCCCAGCATTTT. Translated, it gives CASSFQGDQPQHF. The chain couples TRBV5-5 to TRBJ1-5; 7 bases line up with TRBD1. CDR1 and CDR2 (germline): SGHKS, YYEKEE (reference sequence). This CDR3 is 13 amino acids long. The V gene end was trimmed by 2 bases and the J gene end by 5 bases; junction bases not matched to a gene: 1.

This clone has just one count. V and J are TRBV6-5 and TRBJ2-7; perhaps D is TRBD1 or TRBD2 (6 bases each). CDR3 length: 12 amino acids. V gave up 7 bases and J gave up 5 bases, with 12 bases separating them. Germline V CDR1 and CDR2: MNHEY, SVGAGI. CDR3 loop: CASTEGGNEQYF. The CDR3 DNA reads as TGTGCCAGCACCGAGGGGGGAAACGAGCAGTACTTC.

The genes are TRBV30 and TRBJ1-1; tentative D call: TRBD1 (5 bases). CDR3 length: 14 amino acids. CDR1 is GTSNPN, CDR2 SVGIG, per germline (reference sequence). The V end lost 1 base, the J end lost 0 bases, and 9 bases lay between the germline ends. The CDR3 DNA reads TGTGCCTGGAGTGCGCTGGACATGAACACTGAAGCTTTCTTT. This codes for CAWSALDMNTEAFF.

The J gene is TRBJ1-4, the V gene TRBV28; unclear D gene. Germline lookup yields CDR1 MDHEN and CDR2 SYDVKM. The V end was cut by 7 bases, the J end by 0 bases, with 12 bases between. CDR3 length: 15 residues. Written as DNA, the CDR3 is TGTGCCAGCACACCAAGTGGGGCAACTAATGAAAAACTGTTTTTT. Encoded protein: CASTPSGATNEKLFF.

The CDR3 bases are TGTGCCAGCAGTGAAACCGCGACCCGCTTCTATGGCTACACCTTC. Translation: CASSETATRFYGYTF. This chain joins TRBV6-1 and TRBJ1-2; D is ambiguous. Germline CDR1 is MNHNS and CDR2 is SASEGT. V was shortened by 2 bases and J by 4 bases, with 14 bases between the two germline ends. There are 15 residues in the CDR3.